Following are 22 T cell receptor beta chains from one sample sequenced in a study of T-cell reconstitution after alpha-beta-depleted transplantation in children. Unique molecular identifiers were incorporated when the TCRbeta library was constructed. From the PCR reads, TCRdb called clonotypes with MiXCR, one entry per CDR3 protein. The sample contains about 210,000 distinct CDR3 sequences, over 15% of which appear only once. The input for sequencing was PBMCs, mostly from graft donor cells, taken 360 days after TCRalphabeta/CD19-depleted stem cell transplant. These receptors were collected from a male patient between 2 and 15 years old who had a stem cell transplant for acute lymphoblastic leukemia, so the T cells may come from the graft donor.

This clonotype was observed at least ten times. The chain carries TRBV7-2 and TRBJ2-5; D unresolved. CDR1 is SGHTA, CDR2 FQGNSA, per germline. V lost 5 bases, J lost 5 bases, and 15 bases lay in between. The CDR3 is 14 amino acids. For the CDR3, the DNA is TGTGCCAGCAGCCGCGGAATTTCCAGGGAGACCCAGTACTTC. Translation gives CASSRGISRETQYF.

This clonotype came up a few times. The V gene is TRBV29-1, the J gene TRBJ2-3; TRBD1 aligns across 8 bases. CDR1 SQVTM and CDR2 ANQGSEA come from the germline V gene. This CDR3 has 18 residues. The ends lost 5 bases at V and 1 base at J; junction bases unmatched: 17. The CDR3 here is CSVQTVAGGYTRTDTQYF. The DNA of the CDR3 is TGCAGCGTTCAGACCGTGGCAGGGGGCTATACTCGCACAGATACGCAGTATTTT.

This clonotype was seen only a few times. V and J are TRBV20-1 and TRBJ2-3; D is perhaps TRBD1 or TRBD2 (5 bases each). This CDR3 has 15 residues. The V end was cut by 6 bases, the J end by 4 bases, with 20 bases between. Germline values: CDR1 DFQATT, CDR2 SNEGSKA (reference sequence). This CDR3 reads CSALDSVEGSDTQYF. As DNA, the CDR3 is TGCAGTGCCCTCGACTCCGTAGAGGGGTCAGATACGCAGTATTTT.

The chain recombines TRBV12-3 or TRBV12-4 with TRBJ2-7; 9 bases are shared with TRBD1. The CDR3 loop spans 19 amino acids. Trimming removed 2 bases from V and 6 bases from J; junction bases left unmatched: 20. In nucleotides, the CDR3 is TGTGCCAGCAGTTTATCCGGAACAGGGGGCGCCGCGGATTGGGGCGAGCAGTACTTC. This encodes CASSLSGTGGAADWGEQYF.

In this sample, this clonotype turned up a few times. This chain joins TRBV7-8 and TRBJ2-5; 7 nucleotides match TRBD2. This CDR3 contains 15 residues. Trimming took 4 bases from V and 3 from J; bases not matched to a gene: 8. Germline lookup yields CDR1 SGHVS and CDR2 FQNEAQ. CDR3 protein: CASSYRLAYKETQYF. The CDR3 DNA sequence: TGTGCCAGCAGCTACCGACTAGCCTACAAAGAGACCCAGTACTTC.

The chain couples TRBV5-1 to TRBJ2-5; 7 nucleotides line up with TRBD2. Per germline, CDR1 SGHRS and CDR2 YFSETQ. The CDR3 covers 14 residues. Trimming removed 4 bases from V and 5 bases from J; junction bases left unmatched: 8. CDR3 in amino acids: CASSLGGETETQYF. CDR3 DNA sequence: TGCGCCAGCAGCCTTGGGGGGGAGACGGAGACCCAGTACTTC.

The CDR3, as DNA: TGCAGTGCTAGGGATAGTAGTGTTCCGGGACTAGCGTCCTACGAGCAGTACTTC. This sequence encodes CSARDSSVPGLASYEQYF. The chain is built from TRBV20-1 and TRBJ2-7; 10 positions match TRBD2. Germline assignment: CDR1 DFQATT and CDR2 SNEGSKA (reference sequence). V was clipped by 3 bases and J by 1 base; unmatched bases: 15. The CDR3 has 18 amino acids.

In this sample, this clonotype turned up a few times. The V gene is TRBV7-2, the J gene TRBJ2-5; TRBD2 aligns across 14 bases. The CDR3 extends over 16 amino acids. V gave up 4 bases and J gave up 2 bases; unmatched junction bases: 3. Germline assignment: CDR1 SGHTA and CDR2 FQGNSA. CDR3: CASSSRLAGGQETQYF. The CDR3 bases are TGTGCCAGCAGCTCCCGACTAGCGGGGGGGCAAGAGACCCAGTACTTC.

DNA of the CDR3: TGTGCCATCAGTGAGCAGGGAGCTTTAGCCAAAAACATTCAGTACTTC. Translating it yields CAISEQGALAKNIQYF. The rearrangement uses TRBV10-3 and TRBJ2-4; D might be TRBD1 or TRBD2, each matching 5 bases. CDR3 length: 16 amino acids. The V end lost 2 bases, the J end lost 0 bases, and 11 bases lay between the germline ends. Germline V CDR1 and CDR2: ENHRY, SYGVKD.

This chain uses TRBV7-2 with TRBJ2-1; 10 bases line up with TRBD2. Trimming took 1 base from V and 12 from J; bases not matched to a gene: 12. This CDR3 is 16 amino acids long. The V gene's germline CDR1 is SGHTA and CDR2 FQGNSA. The CDR3: CASSLDRVGTSEAQFF. The CDR3 DNA reads TGTGCCAGCAGCTTAGACCGCGTGGGGACTAGCGAAGCGCAGTTCTTC.

The chain combines TRBV10-3 with TRBJ1-1, with D maybe TRBD1 (5 bases). This CDR3 region has 15 residues. V lost 4 bases and J 1 base, leaving 13 bases between the germline ends. Germline assignment: CDR1 ENHRY and CDR2 SYGVKD. The DNA for the CDR3 is TGTGCCATCAGTGCATCACGGGGGGAGAACACTGAAGCTTTCTTT. This codes for CAISASRGENTEAFF.

In this sample, this clonotype turned up a few times. This sequence joins TRBV29-1 and TRBJ2-1; 9 nucleotides line up with TRBD1. J lost 0 bases, V lost 5 bases, and 5 bases had no gene match. The CDR3 sequence is 15 residues long. Per the germline V gene, CDR1 is SQVTM and CDR2 is ANQGSEA. CDR3 region: CSVQGTGNSYNEQFF. The CDR3 region has the DNA TGCAGCGTTCAGGGGACAGGGAACTCCTACAATGAGCAGTTCTTC.

The gene calls are TRBV20-1 and TRBJ1-2, with a tentative D call TRBD1 (5 bases). The CDR3 runs to 14 residues. The germline V gene has CDR1 DFQATT and CDR2 SNEGSKA (reference sequence). V gave up 3 bases and J gave up 0 bases, with 11 bases separating them. In DNA, the CDR3 is TGCAGTGCTAGGACAGCGCGCTCTAACTATGGCTACACCTTC. Translating gives CSARTARSNYGYTF.

V gene TRBV29-1 combines with J gene TRBJ1-2, with D possibly TRBD1 on 6 matching bases. The CDR3 consists of 14 residues. Germline loops: CDR1 SQVTM, CDR2 ANQGSEA. Trimming took off 4 bases at V and 0 bases at J, with 12 bases between the two ends. The CDR3 DNA reads as TGCAGCGTTGTATGGACAGCAGCTAACTATGGCTACACCTTC. This sequence encodes CSVVWTAANYGYTF.

This clonotype was detected a few times. This chain joins TRBV5-5 and TRBJ2-4, with D possibly TRBD2 on 5 matching bases. V lost 5 bases to trimming and J lost 0 bases, with 18 bases between them. From germline, CDR1 is SGHKS and CDR2 YYEKEE (reference sequence). The CDR3 is 17 residues long. The CDR3 nucleotides read TGTGCCAGCAGTCCCGGCGGGTGGGAGTTAGCCAAAAACATTCAGTACTTC. Its protein product is CASSPGGWELAKNIQYF.

The chain combines TRBV25-1 with TRBJ2-3; 8 bases align to TRBD1. V gave up 2 bases and J gave up 8 bases; unmatched junction bases: 3. The CDR3 spans 13 residues. Germline CDR1 MGHDK, CDR2 SYGVNS. CDR3 loop: CASSEQGAGTQYF. Written as DNA, the CDR3 is TGTGCCAGCAGTGAACAGGGGGCAGGTACGCAGTATTTT.

This clonotype came up many times. This chain connects TRBV6-5 to TRBJ1-5; D call uncertain. Germline CDR1 and CDR2: MNHEY and SVGAGI. Between the trimmed V and J ends, which lost 0 bases and 6 bases, there was a span of 6 bases. CDR3 length: 13 residues. CDR3 DNA: TGTGCCAGCAGTTACTCGCCTGGTCAGCCCCAGCATTTT. Translated: CASSYSPGQPQHF.

V usage is TRBV12-3 or TRBV12-4 and J usage is TRBJ2-5; D call uncertain. The CDR3 is 13 residues long. V was shortened by 6 bases and J by 4 bases, with 12 bases between the two germline ends. The CDR3 DNA reads TGTGCCAGCAGGTTCAGTGTCGCAGAGACCCAGTACTTC. As protein: CASRFSVAETQYF.

V gene TRBV7-9 combines with J gene TRBJ1-6, with unresolved D. This CDR3 contains 13 residues. The V gene's germline CDR1 is SEHNR and CDR2 FQNEAQ (reference sequence). Trimming took off 3 bases at V and 7 bases at J, with 7 bases between the two ends. CDR3 DNA: TGTGCCAGCAGCTTCGGTCCAAATTCACCCCTCCACTTT. Translated: CASSFGPNSPLHF.

This clonotype showed up just a few times. The V call is TRBV6-5, the J call TRBJ1-4; 7 bases are shared with TRBD1. With 4 bases clipped from V and 5 bases from J, the junction kept 1 base outside the gene matches. In germline, CDR1 is MNHEY, CDR2 SVGAGI. The CDR3 spans 13 residues. The chain's CDR3 is CASSSTGNEKLFF. The DNA of the CDR3 is TGTGCCAGCAGTTCGACAGGGAATGAAAAACTGTTTTTT.

A few counts support this clonotype. The V call is TRBV24-1, the J call TRBJ1-2, with D uncertain. Germline lookup yields CDR1 KGHDR and CDR2 SFDVKD. V dropped 2 bases and J dropped 7 bases, with 16 bases sitting between them. The CDR3 is made up of 15 amino acids. This CDR3 is CATSDSHPAGIGYTF. For the CDR3, the DNA is TGTGCCACCAGTGATTCCCACCCGGCGGGGATTGGCTACACCTTC.

This clonotype was detected a few times. This chain uses TRBV11-2 with TRBJ2-5; 7 bases map to TRBD1. The CDR3 consists of 13 residues. The trim removed 7 bases at V and 3 bases at J, leaving 5 bases unmatched. The germline gives CDR1 SGHAT, CDR2 FQNNGV. The CDR3 bases are TGTGCCAGCATGCGACAGGGAAAAGAGACCCAGTACTTC. Translation: CASMRQGKETQYF.